A single sample gave rise to the 32 T cell receptor beta chains below, sequenced in a study of blood T cells in healthy people across ages. Alongside a J-beta primer mix, a sample-barcoded 5' primer served in a second PCR lasting about 6 to 11 cycles. Each CDR3 protein gets one entry after TCRdb re-called the 5' RACE reads with MiXCR. This sample has roughly 1,500,000 distinct CDR3 sequences; roughly 40% occur once, and the top ten carry roughly 7.9%. The specimen sequenced was blood. The receptors were gathered from a woman younger than 30 in good health.

This clonotype was seen only a few times. The chain employs TRBV7-9 and TRBJ2-1, with no clear D. The CDR3 has 14 amino acids. V was pared by 3 bases and J by 7 bases, with 13 bases between. Germline V gene lookup returns CDR1 SEHNR and CDR2 FQNEAQ (reference sequence). For the CDR3, the DNA is TGTGCCAGCAGCTTGAGAGACCCCGGGAATGAGCAGTTCTTC. It yields the protein CASSLRDPGNEQFF.

This clonotype showed up just a few times. In DNA, the CDR3 is TGCAGTGCGGGACCCTCAAGCACAGATACGCAGTATTTT. Amino acid sequence: CSAGPSSTDTQYF. The rearrangement uses TRBV20-1 and TRBJ2-3; perhaps D is TRBD1 or TRBD2 (5 bases each). CDR1 is DFQATT, CDR2 SNEGSKA, per germline (reference sequence). The germline V and J ends were trimmed by 6 bases and 0 bases, with 10 bases remaining between them. The CDR3 has 13 residues.

To note about this clonotype: A junction end diverges from the germline sequence, so it may reflect a read error. This chain links TRBV6-5 with TRBJ2-7; D is tentatively TRBD1 or TRBD2 (7 bases each). The CDR3 consists of 12 residues. Germline V gene data show CDR1 as MNHEY and CDR2 as SVGAGI. This CDR3 reads CASSPTGRERYF. The CDR3 DNA reads as TGTGCCAGCAGCCCGACAGGGAGGGAGCGGTACTTC.

J is TRBJ2-5 and V is TRBV10-3; 8 bases agree with TRBD2. With V trimmed by 6 bases and J by 3 bases, 12 bases remained unmatched. This CDR3 comprises 16 residues. In germline, CDR1 is ENHRY, CDR2 SYGVKD. The CDR3 DNA reads as TGTGCCATCAGAGATCCGGGACTAGTGGGAGAAGAGACCCAGTACTTC. It encodes CAIRDPGLVGEETQYF.

This clonotype was recorded many times. This chain uses TRBV20-1 with TRBJ2-5, with 9 bases that match TRBD2. The V gene's germline CDR1 is DFQATT and CDR2 SNEGSKA (reference sequence). The CDR3 is made up of 16 amino acids. V trimming: 0 bases; J trimming: 2 bases; junction bases outside the gene matches: 7. CDR3 nucleotide sequence: TGCAGTGCTAGAGATGCGGCTAGCGGGGAACAAGAGACCCAGTACTTC. Translation gives CSARDAASGEQETQYF.

The DNA for the CDR3 is TGTGCCAGCAGCCCCGGAGTAGGGTTTAACGAGCAGTACTTC. This sequence encodes CASSPGVGFNEQYF. The rearrangement uses TRBV7-2 and TRBJ2-5; D remains ambiguous. The closer fit of TRBJ2-7 to the DNA end suggests the J call may be wrong. This CDR3 is 14 amino acids long. The germline V gene has CDR1 SGHTA and CDR2 FQGNSA.

About this clonotype: One end of the junction is discordant with germline, which a read error may explain. This chain connects TRBV28 to TRBJ1-2; 7 nucleotides align to TRBD1. The germline gives CDR1 MDHEN, CDR2 SYDVKM. This CDR3 contains 13 residues. CDR3 region: CARSLITGAGYTF. The CDR3, as DNA: TGTGCCCGCAGTTTAATCACAGGGGCTGGCTACACCTTC.

The CDR3 coding sequence is TGTGCCAGCAGTACGAACGCGGGAGGCCAAGAGACCCAGTACTTC. Amino acid sequence: CASSTNAGGQETQYF. V usage is TRBV6-5 and J usage is TRBJ2-5, with 8 bases lining up with TRBD2. Germline V gene sequence: CDR1 MNHEY, CDR2 SVGAGI. There are 15 residues in the CDR3. V lost 5 bases and J lost 1; bases outside the gene matches: 6.

J is TRBJ2-7 and V is TRBV7-2; D ambiguous. V was trimmed by 5 bases and J by 3 bases, leaving 14 bases between them. CDR1 and CDR2 (germline): SGHTA, FQGNSA. CDR3 size: 14 residues. CDR3 sequence reads: CASSPGPSIYEQYF. CDR3 bases: TGTGCCAGCAGCCCGGGCCCATCCATCTACGAGCAGTACTTC.

Written as DNA, the CDR3 is TGTGCCAGCAGCCCCGCCCAGGCCCTCGTGGATACGCAGTATTTT. It codes for CASSPAQALVDTQYF. The V and J genes are TRBV7-2 and TRBJ2-3, with D unresolved. This CDR3 has 15 residues. Germline V lookup: CDR1 SGHTA, CDR2 FQGNSA. V lost 5 bases, J lost 6 bases, and 18 bases lay in between.

The chain couples TRBV10-1 to TRBJ2-3, with 8 bases identical to TRBD1. This CDR3 spans 17 amino acids. From germline, CDR1 is WNHNN and CDR2 SYGVQD (reference sequence). Unmatched junction bases numbered 9, after V lost 4 bases and J lost 0 bases. The CDR3 nucleotides read TGCGCCAGCAGTGCCCGGACAGGGCTTACTAGCACAGATACGCAGTATTTT. Encoded protein: CASSARTGLTSTDTQYF.

There are a few counts of this clonotype. The chain recombines TRBV6-1 with TRBJ2-7, with D perhaps being TRBD1 or TRBD2 (6 bases each). This CDR3 has 16 residues. Trimming shortened V by 2 bases and J by 6 bases, and 20 bases separated the two germline ends. Germline V lookup: CDR1 MNHNS, CDR2 SASEGT. CDR3 nucleotides: TGTGCCAGCAGTGAAACCAGACAGGAGTTAGCGGTCGAGCAGTACTTC. It specifies CASSETRQELAVEQYF.

The chain is built from TRBV6-5 and TRBJ1-2, with TRBD1 identical over 9 bases. The CDR3 consists of 16 residues. Trimming at V came to 4 bases and at J to 1 base, leaving 7 bases not matched to a gene. CDR1 is MNHEY and CDR2 is SVGAGI in the germline V gene. The CDR3 loop reads CASSFLQGAFNYGYTF. The CDR3, as DNA: TGTGCCAGCAGTTTCCTACAGGGGGCATTTAACTATGGCTACACCTTC.

This clonotype was seen at least ten times. The chain couples TRBV20-1 to TRBJ2-7; 7 bases map to TRBD2. Germline lookup yields CDR1 DFQATT and CDR2 SNEGSKA (reference sequence). The junction had 8 bases not matched to a gene; V was cut back by 5 bases and J by 1 base. This CDR3 is 14 amino acids long. The CDR3, as DNA: TGCAGTGCTTACAGGTCTAGCGGTTCCTACGAGCAGTACTTC. This translates into CSAYRSSGSYEQYF.

The gene calls are TRBV4-1 and TRBJ2-1, with D possibly matching TRBD2 (6 bases). Germline V lookup: CDR1 MGHRA, CDR2 YSYEKL. This CDR3 spans 13 amino acids. Trimming removed 4 bases at V and 9 bases at J, with 13 bases between. CDR3 protein: CASSPVTSFEQFF. Here the CDR3 DNA reads TGCGCCAGCAGCCCAGTGACTAGTTTTGAGCAGTTCTTC.

The chain recombines TRBV7-2 with TRBJ1-2; TRBD1 aligns across 11 bases. Germline V lookup: CDR1 SGHTA, CDR2 FQGNSA. There are 17 residues in the CDR3. Trimming removed 1 base from V and 4 bases from J; junction bases left unmatched: 8. CDR3 nucleotide sequence: TGTGCCAGCAGCTTAGATGTGGACAGGGGGCGCGGCTATGGCTACACCTTC. Encoded protein: CASSLDVDRGRGYGYTF.

This clonotype occurred a few times. The chain is built from TRBV6-5 and TRBJ2-1; D tentatively reads TRBD1 or TRBD2 (5 bases each). The CDR3 is 14 amino acids. Trimming left V 5 bases short and J 6 bases short, with 14 bases between. CDR1 and CDR2 (germline): MNHEY, SVGAGI. CDR3: CASSTGPIGNEQFF. The DNA for the CDR3 is TGTGCCAGCAGTACGGGACCAATCGGCAATGAGCAGTTCTTC.

This chain uses TRBV6-1 with TRBJ2-3; the D gene is possibly TRBD1 (5 bases). The germline gives CDR1 MNHNS, CDR2 SASEGT. Between the trimmed V and J ends, which lost 7 bases and 2 bases, there was a span of 19 bases. The CDR3 is made up of 16 amino acids. The DNA for the CDR3 is TGTGCCAGCACCCCAGGGCACCTAGAGCACACAGATACGCAGTATTTT. Translated, it gives CASTPGHLEHTDTQYF.

This clonotype appeared a single time. The V and J genes are TRBV5-6 and TRBJ1-1; D uncertain. Germline CDR1 SGHDT, CDR2 YYEEEE. The CDR3 runs to 13 residues. V lost 5 bases, J lost 1 base, and 9 bases lay in between. CDR3: CASRKRENTEAFF. The CDR3, as DNA: TGTGCCAGCAGGAAACGGGAGAACACTGAAGCTTTCTTT.

The CDR3 here is CSGSADTQYF. CDR3 coding DNA: TGCAGCGGTAGCGCAGATACGCAGTATTTT. The gene calls are TRBV20-1 and TRBJ2-3; a possible D gene is TRBD2 (5 bases). The CDR3 loop spans 10 amino acids. The V gene's germline CDR1 is DFQATT and CDR2 SNEGSKA (reference sequence).

V usage is TRBV29-1 and J usage is TRBJ2-1; D not certain. Looked up from germline, CDR1 is SQVTM and CDR2 is ANQGSEA. The V end lost 3 bases, the J end lost 13 bases, and 13 bases lay between the germline ends. There are 11 residues in the CDR3. The CDR3 spells CSVERSSTQFF. Here the CDR3 DNA reads TGCAGCGTTGAGCGCAGTTCGACCCAGTTCTTC.

This clonotype was seen a few times. The V and J genes are TRBV9 and TRBJ2-2, with D possibly being TRBD1 or TRBD2 (5 bases each). The CDR3 extends over 14 amino acids. Trimming pared 3 bases from V and 5 bases from J, leaving 11 bases between. CDR1 is SGDLS and CDR2 is YYNGEE in the germline V gene. CDR3 sequence (DNA): TGTGCCAGCAGCGCGGGACCGGAGACCGGGGAGCTGTTTTTT. This codes for CASSAGPETGELFF.

V is TRBV29-1 and J is TRBJ1-3; maybe TRBD1 (6 bases). The V end was cut by 7 bases, the J end by 2 bases, with 12 bases between. Germline V gene data show CDR1 as SQVTM and CDR2 as ANQGSEA. The CDR3 length is 13 residues. The CDR3 DNA reads as TGCAGCGCTGTCAGGGGAACTGGAAACACCATATATTTT. Translation: CSAVRGTGNTIYF.

The CDR3 nucleotides read TGTGCCAGCAGCCCATTGGGACCTGGCGGCAATCAGCCCCAGCATTTT. Protein sequence: CASSPLGPGGNQPQHF. The chain links TRBV28 to TRBJ1-5, with TRBD1 as a possible D gene (5 bases). V was pared by 6 bases and J by 2 bases, with 17 bases between. The CDR3 is made up of 16 amino acids. Germline CDR1 MDHEN, CDR2 SYDVKM.

The V gene is TRBV14, the J gene TRBJ2-1; D is uncertain. Germline V gene lookup returns CDR1 SGHDN and CDR2 FVKESK. There are 14 residues in the CDR3. V was shortened by 3 bases and J by 7 bases, with 13 bases between the two germline ends. The CDR3 loop is CASSQSLYGNEQFF. Here the CDR3 DNA reads TGTGCCAGCAGCCAGAGTCTCTACGGGAATGAGCAGTTCTTC.

This clonotype appeared many times. V is TRBV12-3 or TRBV12-4 and J is TRBJ2-3; 9 bases agree with TRBD2. The length of the CDR3 is 16 residues. V dropped 6 bases and J dropped 1; count of bases not matched to a gene: 8. CDR3: CASSARGGLGTDTQYF. The CDR3 nucleotides read TGTGCCAGCAGCGCGCGGGGGGGCCTCGGCACAGATACGCAGTATTTT.

The rearrangement joins TRBV27 to TRBJ2-6; D ambiguous. Germline V gene data show CDR1 as MNHEY and CDR2 as SMNVEV (reference sequence). The CDR3 has 18 amino acids. The V end was cut by 4 bases, the J end by 4 bases, with 20 bases between. The CDR3 loop reads CASSWKTPVGSGANVLTF. The CDR3 DNA reads TGTGCCAGCAGTTGGAAGACGCCCGTTGGATCAGGGGCCAACGTCCTGACTTTC.

The rearrangement uses TRBV28 and TRBJ2-7; the D gene is possibly TRBD2 (6 bases). CDR1 is MDHEN and CDR2 is SYDVKM in the germline V gene. The CDR3 has 14 residues. V was cut by 8 bases and J by 7 bases, with 21 bases left in between. CDR3 in amino acids: CASGTAGSRGEQYF. The CDR3 DNA is TGTGCCAGCGGAACTGCAGGTTCCCGGGGGGAGCAGTACTTC. Supplemented by reference TRBV28 and TRBJ2-7, the full variable domain reads DVKVTQSSRYLVKRTGEKVFLECVQDMDHENMFWYRQDPGLGLRLIYFSYDVKMKEKGDIPEGYSVSREKKERFSLILESASTNQTSMYLCASGTAGSRGEQYFGPGTRLTVT.

This sequence joins TRBV6-5 and TRBJ1-2; a weak D match, TRBD1 (5 bases). The CDR3 is 12 amino acids. The germline V gene encodes CDR1 MNHEY and CDR2 SVGAGI. V lost 7 bases and J lost 8, with 14 bases in between. DNA of the CDR3: TGTGCCAGCAAAAAGGGGCTGGGGGGCTACACCTTC. Protein: CASKKGLGGYTF.

This clonotype has more than one count but fewer than ten. The chain links TRBV7-9 to TRBJ2-3, with 9 bases identical to TRBD1. This CDR3 is 15 amino acids long. Germline assignment: CDR1 SEHNR and CDR2 FQNEAQ (reference sequence). Germline trimming cut 5 bases from V and 3 bases from J; bases unmatched to any gene: 6. Written as DNA, the CDR3 is TGTGCCAGCAGCGTCCGGGACAGGGTGACAGATACGCAGTATTTT. Amino acids: CASSVRDRVTDTQYF.

This clonotype was seen a single time. A read error may explain this, as a much larger clone is one base away. This chain links TRBV24-1 with TRBJ2-1, with D possibly matching TRBD2 (6 bases). The germline gives CDR1 KGHDR, CDR2 SFDVKD. Trimming took 4 bases from V and 2 from J, leaving 26 bases between them. The CDR3 is 20 residues long. The CDR3 DNA reads as TGTGCCACCAGTGAAGGTCCTAGCGAGCATACTGGTCGTCCCTACAATGAGCAGTTCTTC. Translated: CATSEGPSEHTGRPYNEQFF.

This rearrangement joins TRBV3-1 to TRBJ1-1; D is possibly TRBD1 (6 bases). The CDR3 is 13 amino acids. Germline V gives CDR1 LGHDT, CDR2 YNNKEL (reference sequence). V was cut by 4 bases and J by 10 bases, with 16 bases left in between. CDR3: CASSPGQTMGAFF. Written as DNA, the CDR3 is TGTGCCAGCAGCCCCGGACAGACAATGGGAGCTTTCTTT.